This T cell receptor beta chain stems from a study of blood T cells in healthy people across ages. This CDR3 is 14 amino acids long. The germline V gene has CDR1 MGHRA and CDR2 YSYEKL. Trimming removed 6 bases at V and 9 bases at J, with 20 bases between. A second PCR, run for about 6 to 12 cycles, used a sample-barcoded 5' primer plus a J-beta primer mix. TCRdb reprocessed the 5' RACE reads via MiXCR and lists one record per CDR3 protein. The sample has about 1,400,000 distinct CDR3 sequences, 59% seen once. The rearrangement links TRBV4-1 to TRBJ1-2; the D is unclear. This receptor was obtained from a man aged 18 to 35 in good health. Sequencing used blood. CDR3 nucleotide sequence: TGCGCCAGCAGTGCTACAGTACTCTTAAGTAGCTACACCTTC. Its protein product is CASSATVLLSSYTF.